The rows below give T cell receptor beta chains drawn from one sample of a study of shared clonotypes between healthy human individuals. Using immunoSEQ multiplex PCR, the repertoire was profiled, and TCRdb retains in-frame clones only, with some absent. The data contain more than 600,000 clones, roughly 94% of them singletons. The sequencing input was naive CD8+ T cells sorted from blood. Receptors were obtained from a man aged 25-40 years in good health. CDR3s include the opening cysteine and the closing phenylalanine or tryptophan. The D gene is left open where the match is weak. A clone size is listed for some rows: how often the clone was seen (once, few, many), or a class if it is expanded.

v_gene,d_gene,abundance,j_gene,CDR3aa,CDR3nt
TRBV7-2,TRBD2,NA,TRBJ2-3,CASNLMGGLAESTDTQYF,TGTGCCAGCAATCTCATGGGGGGACTAGCGGAGTCCACAGATACGCAGTATTTT
TRBV19,NA,NA,TRBJ1-1,CASSMVPGEVNTEAFF,TGTGCCAGTAGTATGGTCCCAGGGGAGGTTAACACTGAAGCTTTCTTT
TRBV6-5,NA,NA,TRBJ1-1,CASSAGSYTEAFF,TGTGCCAGCAGTGCCGGATCGTACACTGAAGCTTTCTTT
TRBV19,NA,NA,TRBJ2-6,CASTVSGANVLTF,TGTGCCAGTACGGTATCTGGGGCCAACGTCCTGACTTTC
TRBV2,NA,NA,TRBJ1-5,CASSEDGYSNQPQHF,TGTGCCAGCAGTGAGGACGGGTATAGCAATCAGCCCCAGCATTTT
TRBV30,TRBD1,NA,TRBJ1-1,CAWSTGGEFATEAFF,TGTGCCTGGAGTACAGGGGGCGAATTTGCTACTGAAGCTTTCTTT
TRBV7-2,TRBD1,NA,TRBJ2-5,CASSPKTGWKETQYF,TGTGCCAGCAGCCCAAAGACAGGGTGGAAAGAGACCCAGTACTTC
TRBV30,TRBD1,NA,TRBJ2-3,CAWSIYQGTGFTDTQYF,TGTGCCTGGAGTATCTATCAGGGGACAGGGTTCACAGATACGCAGTATTTT
TRBV5-1,TRBD1,NA,TRBJ2-7,CASSLGQGARHEQYF,TGCGCCAGCAGCTTGGGACAGGGGGCTCGGCACGAGCAGTACTTC
TRBV6-5,NA,few,TRBJ1-5,CASSYVVNQPQHF,TGTGCCAGCAGTTACGTCGTGAATCAGCCCCAGCATTTT
TRBV7-2,TRBD1,NA,TRBJ1-1,CASSHGTGEAFF,TGTGCCAGCAGCCATGGGACAGGGGAAGCTTTCTTT
TRBV9,TRBD1,NA,TRBJ2-1,CASSSSSGQEQFF,TGTGCCAGCAGCTCCTCCTCGGGACAGGAGCAGTTCTTC
TRBV9,NA,NA,TRBJ2-1,CASSVGGSSANEQFF,TGTGCCAGCAGCGTAGGGGGGTCATCGGCCAATGAGCAGTTCTTC
TRBV18,TRBD1,NA,TRBJ2-7,CASSETDRTYEQYF,TGTGCCAGCTCAGAGACGGACAGGACCTACGAGCAGTACTTC
TRBV7-2,NA,NA,TRBJ2-7,CASTGPSDLRYEQYF,TGTGCCAGCACCGGTCCTAGCGACCTTCGGTACGAGCAGTACTTC
TRBV27,NA,NA,TRBJ2-1,CASRQNDRYNEQFF,TGTGCCAGCAGGCAAAATGACAGGTACAATGAGCAGTTCTTC
TRBV2,TRBD1,NA,TRBJ1-2,CASRDLQGKISFGYTF,TGTGCCAGCAGAGACCTACAGGGGAAGATTTCTTTTGGCTACACCTTC
TRBV19,NA,NA,TRBJ2-4,CASSIEWAKNIQYF,TGTGCCAGTAGTATAGAGTGGGCCAAAAACATTCAGTACTTC
TRBV11-2,TRBD2,NA,TRBJ2-1,CASSPLRTGTSGIEQFF,TGTGCCAGCAGCCCCCTTCGAACCGGGACTAGCGGGATTGAGCAGTTCTTC
TRBV6-7,NA,once,TRBJ2-7,CASSDSGRSFYEQYF,TGTGCCAGCAGTGACTCGGGACGGTCATTCTACGAGCAGTACTTC
TRBV7-9,TRBD1,NA,TRBJ1-4,CASSFSPGTGEEKLFF,TGTGCCAGCAGCTTCAGCCCCGGGACAGGGGAAGAAAAACTGTTTTTT
TRBV9,NA,NA,TRBJ1-5,CASSVDGQNWQPQHF,TGTGCCAGCAGCGTAGATGGACAGAATTGGCAGCCCCAGCATTTT
TRBV15,NA,NA,TRBJ2-7,CATSRYESTHEQYF,TGTGCCACCAGCAGGTACGAAAGCACCCACGAGCAGTACTTC
TRBV30,NA,NA,TRBJ1-1,CAWSPGESWTEAFF,TGTGCCTGGAGCCCCGGGGAGTCGTGGACTGAAGCTTTCTTT
TRBV4-3,NA,NA,TRBJ2-1,CASSQGLLIVKNEQFF,TGCGCCAGCAGCCAAGGTTTACTAATCGTTAAGAACGAGCAGTTCTTC
TRBV28,NA,NA,TRBJ1-2,CASSFPGNGYTF,TGTGCCAGCAGTTTTCCGGGGAACGGCTACACCTTC
TRBV18,TRBD1,NA,TRBJ2-7,CASSPFRGQGATHSYEQYF,TGTGCCAGCTCACCGTTCCGTGGACAGGGGGCAACCCACTCCTACGAGCAGTACTTC
TRBV10-1,TRBD2,NA,TRBJ2-1,CASSDSAGGHNEQFF,TGCGCCAGCAGTGATTCAGCGGGAGGTCACAATGAGCAGTTCTTC
TRBV4-2,NA,NA,TRBJ2-1,CASSHHSGSSYNEQFF,TGTGCCAGCAGCCACCATAGCGGAAGCTCCTACAATGAGCAGTTCTTC
TRBV6-6,NA,NA,TRBJ2-7,CASSYNSYEQYF,TGTGCCAGCAGTTACAACAGCTACGAGCAGTACTTC
TRBV27,NA,NA,TRBJ2-2,CASSLRAGGTGELFF,TGTGCCAGCAGTTTAAGGGCAGGGGGGACCGGGGAGCTGTTTTTT
TRBV7-9,NA,NA,TRBJ2-7,CASRKGPVGEQYF,TGTGCCAGCAGAAAAGGACCCGTCGGGGAGCAGTACTTC
TRBV27,NA,NA,TRBJ1-5,CASSYTSNQPQHF,TGTGCCAGCAGTTATACTAGCAATCAGCCCCAGCATTTT
TRBV27,NA,NA,TRBJ1-5,CASSPSWGEANQPQHF,TGTGCCAGCAGTCCTTCTTGGGGCGAGGCCAATCAGCCCCAGCATTTT
TRBV11-2,NA,NA,TRBJ1-2,CASSFGSNYGYTF,TGTGCCAGCAGCTTCGGCAGTAACTATGGCTACACCTTC
TRBV4-1,NA,NA,TRBJ1-1,CASSQGNREIPEAFF,TGCGCCAGCAGCCAAGGTAACAGGGAGATCCCTGAAGCTTTCTTT
TRBV18,NA,NA,TRBJ2-7,CASSPPGGHLDEQYF,TGTGCCAGCTCACCACCCGGGGGACACTTAGACGAGCAGTACTTC
TRBV7-6,NA,NA,TRBJ2-1,CASSSDSGRSYNEQFF,TGTGCCAGCAGCTCAGATAGCGGTCGCTCCTACAATGAGCAGTTCTTC
TRBV27,NA,NA,TRBJ2-3,CASSYSSTDTQYF,TGTGCCAGCAGTTACTCTAGCACAGATACGCAGTATTTT
TRBV27,TRBD1,NA,TRBJ2-7,CASRHFPGDRGFLHEQYF,TGTGCCAGCAGACACTTCCCGGGTGACAGGGGATTCCTACACGAGCAGTACTTC
TRBV6-5,TRBD2,NA,TRBJ2-1,CASTTRLAGMGEQFF,TGTGCCAGCACAACCCGACTAGCGGGGATGGGTGAGCAGTTCTTC
TRBV6-5,NA,NA,TRBJ2-2,CASSHRARQELFF,TGTGCCAGCAGTCATAGGGCCCGCCAGGAGCTGTTTTTT